A selection of T cell receptor beta chains follows, all from one sample in a study of T cell repertoires in cytomegalovirus infection. Their cognate antigens are unknown. One entry per CDR3 protein, called by TCRdb with MiXCR from the reads. In the table there are about 920,000 distinct CDR3 sequences, roughly 30% of which are singletons. This specimen was cultured CD8+ T cells from PBMCs, taken from culture after CMV antigen stimulation. The receptors originated from a human donor in good health (CMV status not recorded). Some clones in this sample may be carry-over from other donors' samples. CDR3s include the opening cysteine and the closing phenylalanine or tryptophan. Not all rows give a size; the values are once, few, many and, for expanded clones, a class.

clone size	V gene	CDR3 protein
many	TRBV7-6	CASSARIQGYSGANVLTF
NA	TRBV5-1	CASSFPDRGGTNEQFF
NA	TRBV19	CASSISGGGLSTDTQYF
many	TRBV7-7	CASSLDRITGELFF
NA	TRBV6-5	CASSYYVGPEAFF
NA	TRBV27	CASSVLTGGALYEQFF
once	TRBV18	CASSPRGVEETQYF
few	TRBV27	CASRLGLAGVEQFF
few	TRBV9	CASSPGGTLYEQYF
NA	TRBV7-4	CASSPESTQPGKGF
NA	TRBV11-2	CASSSEWTVNTEAFF
NA	TRBV6-5	CASSFDGGRGTRAGELFF
few	TRBV12-3/TRBV12-4	CASCSGGLQFF
NA	TRBV27	CASRGFSGANVLTF
few	TRBV7-8	CASTLGLAGTHTDTQYF
NA	TRBV10-3	CAIKTSGYNEQFF
NA	TRBV27	CASSVTGYHEQFF
many	TRBV6-6	CASSSSGQGYEQYF
NA	TRBV19	CASSITREQFF
few	TRBV4-1	CASSPRHQGSGNTIYF
NA	TRBV24-1	CATSETAPTTSTDTQYF
few	TRBV6-5	CASSYGPSNEQFF
few	TRBV27	CASSFFRHGDEQFF
few	TRBV19	CASSIDGGGNPNNEQFF
NA	TRBV11-2	CASSLESAGYGYTF
few	TRBV6-1	CASTLWELDFYNSPLHF
few	TRBV28	CASGRGSGVNEQFF
NA	TRBV27	CASSPSGGVSYEQYF
NA	TRBV10-1	CATRAGTGFSGELFF
few	TRBV11-2	CASSLLTSNNEQFF
many	TRBV7-2	CASSPRGIFGQPQHF
few	TRBV20-1	CSQPYGTGSLRDSPLHF
NA	TRBV5-1	CASSPTLQTEYSPLHF
many	TRBV7-8	CASSLWSGQSLAKNIQYF
NA	TRBV19	CASQRRDRGFSSGNTIYF
many	TRBV11-1	CASSIGQLSGNTIYF
NA	TRBV28	CASSLRKEDTQYF